Sequencing of this TCR beta chain was carried out in a study of T cells in pancreatic ductal adenocarcinoma. The study's findings and limits: The resected cohort was biased toward the minority with early-stage disease. Enrichment of CD45RO+ effector over naive T cells in tumors may bias clonality. No significant tumor-blood clonality difference; means were about 0.12 and 0.073. Unique clonotypes were roughly 7.2-fold more numerous in blood than in tumor.

Surgery without prior neoadjuvant therapy was the treatment of the selected pancreatic ductal adenocarcinoma patients. Here immunoSEQ multiplex PCR was the method, and the copy in TCRdb shows in-frame clones only, minus some. Seen here are around 31,000 clones, roughly nine tenths observed once, and the top ten hold roughly 2.3%. Concerning this clone itself: Its antigen remains unidentified.

The CDR3 runs 16 residues. V was clipped by 1 base and J by 5 bases; unmatched bases: 9. The germline V gene has CDR1 SGHVS and CDR2 FQNEAQ. The sequenced sample was PBMCs. The gene calls are TRBV7-8 and TRBJ2-5, with 8 bases matching TRBD2. This sequence originates from a human donor with pancreatic ductal adenocarcinoma. CDR3 loop: CASSLERGGGRETQYF. The CDR3, as DNA: TGTGCCAGCAGCTTAGAGCGCGGTGGCGGGAGGGAGACCCAGTACTTC.